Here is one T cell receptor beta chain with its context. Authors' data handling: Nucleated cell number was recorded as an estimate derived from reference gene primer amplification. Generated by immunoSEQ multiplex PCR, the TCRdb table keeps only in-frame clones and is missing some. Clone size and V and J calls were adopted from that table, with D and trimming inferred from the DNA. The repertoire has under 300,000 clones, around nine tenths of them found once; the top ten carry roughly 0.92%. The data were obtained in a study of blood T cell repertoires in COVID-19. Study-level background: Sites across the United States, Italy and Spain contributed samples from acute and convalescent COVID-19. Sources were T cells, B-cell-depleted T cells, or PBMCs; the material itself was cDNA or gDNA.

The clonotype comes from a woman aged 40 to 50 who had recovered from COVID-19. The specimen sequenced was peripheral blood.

CDR3 region: CATSDLGSGTSGDNEQFF. The CDR3 bases are TGTGCCACCAGTGATTTGGGTAGCGGGACTAGTGGTGACAATGAGCAGTTCTTC. The chain combines TRBV24-1 with TRBJ2-1, with 8 bases lining up with TRBD2. The CDR3 contains 18 residues. The ends lost 0 bases at V and 5 bases at J; junction bases unmatched: 11. Germline CDR1 reads KGHDR; CDR2 reads SFDVKD.